Presented here are 16 T cell receptor beta chains from one specimen sequenced in a study of monozygotic twins with inflammatory bowel disease. TCRdb reprocessed the 5' RACE reads, with one entry per CDR3 protein and no DNA. This sample carries around 400,000 distinct CDR3 sequences, with under 3% going to the ten biggest clones. Source material: blood. The receptors here all came from a human donor with ulcerative colitis or Crohn's disease, or a healthy co-twin of an affected twin (not recorded which).

The chain has TRBV12-3 or TRBV12-4 and TRBJ2-2; TCRdb's D call, TRBD2, is unchecked because there is no DNA. This CDR3 region has 17 residues. CDR3 loop: CASSFNSGGQNTGELFF.

The rearrangement uses TRBV7-9 and TRBJ2-2; TCRdb gives TRBD1 as the D gene, but with no DNA this cannot be confirmed. In germline, CDR1 is SEHNR, CDR2 FQNEAQ (reference sequence). CDR3 length: 15 amino acids. This chain's CDR3 is CASSLEDTSTRELFF.

The V and J genes are TRBV30 and TRBJ2-1. CDR1 and CDR2 from the germline V gene are GTSNPN and SVGIG (reference sequence). This CDR3 has 12 residues. The CDR3 spells CAWRAGRLEQFF.

The rearrangement uses TRBV30 and TRBJ1-5; the D gene TCRdb calls, TRBD1, cannot be checked with no DNA. This CDR3 is built from 13 residues. Germline assignment: CDR1 GTSNPN and CDR2 SVGIG (reference sequence). CDR3 in amino acids: CAWATGGDQPQHF.

The rearrangement links TRBV20-1 to TRBJ2-3; the TRBD2 assignment by TCRdb is unverifiable without DNA. Germline assignment: CDR1 DFQATT and CDR2 SNEGSKA (reference sequence). The CDR3 loop spans 15 amino acids. CDR3 amino acids: CSAGVAGVSVDTQYF.

The chain combines TRBV6-1 with TRBJ2-2; TCRdb returns TRBD2, unconfirmable since there is no DNA. The germline CDR1 and CDR2 sequences are MNHNS and SASEGT. The CDR3 has 15 residues. CDR3 region: CATRLAGAGTGELFF.

The CDR3 loop is CATSSPRTSNNEQFF. The genes are TRBV15 and TRBJ2-1; checking the TCRdb D call of TRBD2 is not possible without DNA. From germline, CDR1 is LNHNV and CDR2 YYDKDF (reference sequence). This CDR3 comprises 15 residues.

The rearrangement joins TRBV5-5 to TRBJ1-2. Germline V lookup: CDR1 SGHKS, CDR2 YYEKEE (reference sequence). The CDR3 has 16 residues. CDR3 residues: CASSLGEQRSNYGYTF.

The chain combines TRBV15 with TRBJ1-6. In germline, CDR1 is LNHNV, CDR2 YYDKDF (reference sequence). This CDR3 comprises 15 residues. CDR3 sequence: CATTPTGIGNSPLHF.

The chain links TRBV5-1 to TRBJ1-2; TCRdb picks TRBD1, but there is no DNA to check that call. Germline loops: CDR1 SGHRS, CDR2 YFSETQ. This CDR3 has 15 amino acids. CDR3 protein: CASSSIAGTGFGYTF. The whole variable domain, filled in from reference TRBV5-1 and TRBJ1-2, reads KAGVTQTPRYLIKTRGQQVTLSCSPISGHRSVSWYQQTPGQGLQFLFEYFSETQRNKGNFPGRFSGRQFSNSRSEMNVSTLELGDSALYLCASSSIAGTGFGYTFGSGTRLTVV.

This sequence joins TRBV4-1 and TRBJ2-1; as DNA is missing, the TRBD2 call by TCRdb cannot be tested. Germline assignment: CDR1 MGHRA and CDR2 YSYEKL. CDR3 length: 16 residues. The CDR3: CASSHEVRGGYNEQFF.

The chain has TRBV5-1 and TRBJ2-1; TCRdb designates TRBD2, a call that cannot be tested without DNA. The CDR3 consists of 16 residues. CDR1 SGHRS and CDR2 YFSETQ come from the germline V gene. CDR3 sequence reads: CASSLLGLAVNNEQFF.

The gene calls are TRBV5-1 and TRBJ1-3. Germline CDR1 SGHRS, CDR2 YFSETQ. This CDR3 has 15 amino acids. CDR3 region: CASSLYLSSGNTIYF.

The J gene is TRBJ2-5, the V gene TRBV5-4; TCRdb proposes TRBD1, but this gene call is untestable without DNA. The CDR3 covers 12 residues. The germline V gene encodes CDR1 SGHNT and CDR2 YYREEE (reference sequence). This chain's CDR3 is CASSPGGQTQYF. Full variable domain (missing parts from reference TRBV5-4 and TRBJ2-5): ETGVTQSPTHLIKTRGQQVTLRCSSQSGHNTVSWYQQALGQGPQFIFQYYREEENGRGNFPPRFSGLQFPNYSSELNVNALELDDSALYLCASSPGGQTQYFGPGTRLLVL.

This chain connects TRBV24-1 to TRBJ2-1. The CDR3 extends over 15 amino acids. Germline V gene lookup returns CDR1 KGHDR and CDR2 SFDVKD. The CDR3 reads CATSDSAVSYNEQFF.

The J gene is TRBJ2-7, the V gene TRBV5-4; with no DNA, the TCRdb D assignment of TRBD2 cannot be verified. Looked up from germline, CDR1 is SGHNT and CDR2 is YYREEE (reference sequence). This CDR3 is built from 13 residues. CDR3 sequence reads: CASSTGTSYEQYF.